This T cell receptor beta chain comes out of a study of blood T cell repertoires in COVID-19. This CDR3 contains 15 residues. Per the germline V gene, CDR1 is SQVTM and CDR2 is ANQGSEA. The V gene end was trimmed by 0 bases and the J gene end by 6 bases; junction bases not matched to a gene: 6. Some clones are missing from TCRdb's copy, which holds only in-frame ones; the method was immunoSEQ multiplex PCR. Altogether approximately 200,000 clones are present, about 81% being singletons, with the ten largest covering over 9.5%. The sequence derives from a woman of 80 years or more with COVID-19, enrolled during active disease. Material for sequencing was peripheral blood. The V gene is TRBV29-1, the J gene TRBJ2-4; 9 positions match TRBD1. For the CDR3, the DNA is TGCAGCGTTGAAGAGGGGAGACAGGGGGGAAACATTCAGTACTTC. Encoded protein: CSVEEGRQGGNIQYF.